The 7 T cell receptor beta chains below come from one sample, sequenced in a study of T cell changes during pregnancy in multiple sclerosis. Generated by immunoSEQ multiplex PCR, the TCRdb table keeps only in-frame clones and is missing some. Among over 65,000 clones, 91% were seen once, and the ten largest hold 1.5% to 2%. The starting material was peripheral blood, obtained in the first trimester of pregnancy. These receptors all come from a female donor in good health, enrolled as a control in a pregnancy study.

The chain has TRBV7-9 and TRBJ2-1; D gene uncertain. Per germline, CDR1 SEHNR and CDR2 FQNEAQ (reference sequence). The ends were cut back, 3 bases at V and 3 bases at J, with 12 bases in the middle. The CDR3 sequence is 15 residues long. The CDR3 is CASSFTVGGYNEQFF. CDR3 bases: TGTGCCAGCAGCTTTACGGTTGGTGGCTACAATGAGCAGTTCTTC.

This clone was counted once. The gene calls are TRBV19 and TRBJ1-2; TRBD1 matches 11 bases. Germline CDR1 is LNHDA and CDR2 is SQIVND (reference sequence). The length of the CDR3 is 14 residues. Unmatched junction bases numbered 4, after V lost 7 bases and J lost 3 bases. CDR3 coding DNA: TGTGCCAGTACGGACAGGGGGCGATACTATGGCTACACCTTC. It translates to CASTDRGRYYGYTF.

The chain is built from TRBV28 and TRBJ1-5, with D possibly TRBD1 on 6 matching bases. Trimming removed 11 bases at V and 2 bases at J, with 13 bases between. The length of the CDR3 is 13 residues. In germline, CDR1 is MDHEN, CDR2 SYDVKM. The CDR3 region has the DNA TGTGCCGGGCAGGGGACGGGCAATCAGCCCCAGCATTTT. Translated: CAGQGTGNQPQHF.

The rearrangement links TRBV7-9 to TRBJ1-1; 7 nucleotides match TRBD1. Germline V gives CDR1 SEHNR, CDR2 FQNEAQ (reference sequence). Losses at the gene ends were 5 bases for V and 7 bases for J; bases not matched to a gene: 7. CDR3 length: 13 amino acids. The CDR3 loop reads CASSGGQNFEAFF. Written as DNA, the CDR3 is TGTGCCAGCAGCGGGGGACAGAATTTTGAAGCTTTCTTT.

J is TRBJ1-2 and V is TRBV4-3; tentatively, D is TRBD1 (6 bases). The V and J ends lost 5 bases and 8 bases respectively, with 18 bases between them. The CDR3 has 14 amino acids. The germline CDR1 and CDR2 sequences are LGHNA and YSLEER. CDR3 sequence: CASSSQTGPRGYTF. CDR3 in DNA: TGCGCCAGCAGCTCCCAGACAGGCCCTCGAGGCTACACCTTC.

This sequence joins TRBV19 and TRBJ1-1, with 9 bases fitting TRBD1. V lost 6 bases, J lost 11 bases, and 13 bases stayed unmatched. Per the germline V gene, CDR1 is LNHDA and CDR2 is SQIVND (reference sequence). This CDR3 spans 14 amino acids. CDR3 region: CASSPGQGAVYAFF. The CDR3 bases are TGTGCCAGTAGCCCGGGACAGGGCGCGGTGTATGCTTTCTTT.

The chain uses TRBV9 and TRBJ1-1; 7 nucleotides line up with TRBD1. The CDR3 spans 16 residues. Germline V CDR1 and CDR2: SGDLS, YYNGEE. Unmatched junction bases numbered 8, after V lost 3 bases and J lost 0 bases. The DNA for the CDR3 is TGTGCCAGCAGCGCCGGGACAGTGAACATGAACACTGAAGCTTTCTTT. Amino acid sequence: CASSAGTVNMNTEAFF.